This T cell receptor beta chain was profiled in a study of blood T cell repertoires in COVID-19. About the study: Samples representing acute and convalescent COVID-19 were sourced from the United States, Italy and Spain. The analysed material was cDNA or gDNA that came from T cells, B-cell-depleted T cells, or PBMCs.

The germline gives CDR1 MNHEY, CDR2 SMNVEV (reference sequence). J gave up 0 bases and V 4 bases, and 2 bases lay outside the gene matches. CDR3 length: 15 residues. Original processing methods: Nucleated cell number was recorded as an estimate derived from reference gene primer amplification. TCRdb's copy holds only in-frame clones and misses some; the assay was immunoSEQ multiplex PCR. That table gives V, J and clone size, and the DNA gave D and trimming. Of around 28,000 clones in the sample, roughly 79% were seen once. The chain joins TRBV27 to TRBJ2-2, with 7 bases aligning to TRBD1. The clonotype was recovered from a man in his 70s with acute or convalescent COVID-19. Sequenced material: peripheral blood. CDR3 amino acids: CASSSGTANTGELFF. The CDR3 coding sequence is TGTGCCAGCAGTTCCGGGACAGCGAACACCGGGGAGCTGTTTTTT.